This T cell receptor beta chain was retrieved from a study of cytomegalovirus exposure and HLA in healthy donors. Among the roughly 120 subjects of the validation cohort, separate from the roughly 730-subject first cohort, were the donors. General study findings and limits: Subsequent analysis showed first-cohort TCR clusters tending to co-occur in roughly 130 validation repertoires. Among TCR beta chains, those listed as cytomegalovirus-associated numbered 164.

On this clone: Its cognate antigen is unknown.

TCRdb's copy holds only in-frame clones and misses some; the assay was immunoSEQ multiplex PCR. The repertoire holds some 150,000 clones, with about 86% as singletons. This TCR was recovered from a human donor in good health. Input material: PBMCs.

The CDR3 bases are TGTGCCAGCAGTGGAAGGTGGAGGAACACCGGGGAGCTGTTTTTT. Protein: CASSGRWRNTGELFF. This chain connects TRBV25-1 to TRBJ2-2, with unresolved D. Germline V lookup: CDR1 MGHDK, CDR2 SYGVNS. The CDR3 contains 15 residues. The ends were cut back, 4 bases at V and 1 base at J, with 10 bases in the middle.